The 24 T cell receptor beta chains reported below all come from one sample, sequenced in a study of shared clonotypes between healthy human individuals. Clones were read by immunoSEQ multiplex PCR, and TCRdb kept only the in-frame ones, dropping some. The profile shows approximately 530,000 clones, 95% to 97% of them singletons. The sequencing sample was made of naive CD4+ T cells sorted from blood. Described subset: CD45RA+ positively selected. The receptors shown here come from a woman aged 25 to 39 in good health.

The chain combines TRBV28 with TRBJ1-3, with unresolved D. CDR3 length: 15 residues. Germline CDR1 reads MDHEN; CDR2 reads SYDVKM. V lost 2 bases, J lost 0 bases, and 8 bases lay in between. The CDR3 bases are TGTGCCAGCAGTTTAGGGTCAGCCTCTGGAAACACCATATATTTT. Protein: CASSLGSASGNTIYF.

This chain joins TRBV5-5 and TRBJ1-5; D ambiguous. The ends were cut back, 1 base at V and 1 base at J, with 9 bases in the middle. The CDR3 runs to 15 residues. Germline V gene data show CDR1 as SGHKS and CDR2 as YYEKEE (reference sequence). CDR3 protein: CASSLTWESNQPQHF. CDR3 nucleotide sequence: TGTGCCAGCAGCTTGACGTGGGAAAGCAATCAGCCCCAGCATTTT. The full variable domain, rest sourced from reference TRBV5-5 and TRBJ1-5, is DAGVTQSPTHLIKTRGQQVTLRCSPISGHKSVSWYQQVLGQGPQFIFQYYEKEERGRGNFPDRFSARQFPNYSSELNVNALLLGDSALYLCASSLTWESNQPQHFGDGTRLSIL.

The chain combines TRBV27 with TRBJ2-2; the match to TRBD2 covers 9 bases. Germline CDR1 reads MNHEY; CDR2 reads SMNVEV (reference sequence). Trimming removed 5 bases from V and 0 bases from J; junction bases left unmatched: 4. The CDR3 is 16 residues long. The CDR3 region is CASSPRLAANTGELFF. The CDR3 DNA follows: TGTGCCAGCAGTCCGAGACTAGCGGCGAACACCGGGGAGCTGTTTTTT.

The CDR3 coding sequence is TGTGCCAGTAGTATTGTATATAGTGGGGCAGGGAGGCATCAGCCCCAGCATTTT. This codes for CASSIVYSGAGRHQPQHF. The rearrangement joins TRBV19 to TRBJ1-5, with D maybe TRBD1 (5 bases). Germline V lookup: CDR1 LNHDA, CDR2 SQIVND (reference sequence). V was trimmed by 3 bases and J by 5 bases, leaving 23 bases between them. The CDR3 sequence is 18 residues long.

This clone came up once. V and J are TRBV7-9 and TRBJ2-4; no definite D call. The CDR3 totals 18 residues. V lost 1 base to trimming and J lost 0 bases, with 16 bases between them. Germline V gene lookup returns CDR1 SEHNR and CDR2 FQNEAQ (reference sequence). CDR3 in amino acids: CASSLGGGLLVAKNIQYF. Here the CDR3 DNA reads TGTGCCAGCAGCTTAGGAGGTGGTCTTTTGGTAGCCAAAAACATTCAGTACTTC.

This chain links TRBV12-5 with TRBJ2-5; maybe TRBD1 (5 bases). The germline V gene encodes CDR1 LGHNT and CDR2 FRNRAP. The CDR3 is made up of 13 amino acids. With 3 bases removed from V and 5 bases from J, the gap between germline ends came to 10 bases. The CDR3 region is CASGFQGRETQYF. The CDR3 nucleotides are TGTGCTAGTGGTTTCCAGGGAAGGGAGACCCAGTACTTC.

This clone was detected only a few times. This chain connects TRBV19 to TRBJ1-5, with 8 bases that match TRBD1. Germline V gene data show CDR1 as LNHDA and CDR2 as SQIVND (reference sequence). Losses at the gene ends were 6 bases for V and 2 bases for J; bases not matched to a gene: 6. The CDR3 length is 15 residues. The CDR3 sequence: CASRTTGEGNQPQHF. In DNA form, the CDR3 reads TGTGCCAGTAGAACGACAGGGGAAGGCAATCAGCCCCAGCATTTT. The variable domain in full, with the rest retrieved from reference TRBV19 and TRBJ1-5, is DGGITQSPKYLFRKEGQNVTLSCEQNLNHDAMYWYRQDPGQGLRLIYYSQIVNDFQKGDIAEGYSVSREKKESFPLTVTSAQKNPTAFYLCASRTTGEGNQPQHFGDGTRLSIL.

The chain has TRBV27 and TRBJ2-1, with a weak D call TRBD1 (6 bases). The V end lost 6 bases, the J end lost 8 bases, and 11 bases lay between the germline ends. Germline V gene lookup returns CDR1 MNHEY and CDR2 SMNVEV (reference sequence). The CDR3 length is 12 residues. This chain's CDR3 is CASRPPGDEQFF. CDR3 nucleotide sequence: TGTGCCAGCAGGCCCCCAGGGGATGAGCAGTTCTTC.

The CDR3 region has the DNA TGTGCCAGTAGTATAGATTCAGGGACGCTTCGGGGCGGCTACACCTTC. Protein sequence: CASSIDSGTLRGGYTF. The V and J genes are TRBV19 and TRBJ1-2, with D possibly TRBD1 on 5 matching bases. Germline values: CDR1 LNHDA, CDR2 SQIVND (reference sequence). There are 16 residues in the CDR3. The V gene lost 0 bases and the J gene lost 8 bases, with 19 bases spanning the gap.

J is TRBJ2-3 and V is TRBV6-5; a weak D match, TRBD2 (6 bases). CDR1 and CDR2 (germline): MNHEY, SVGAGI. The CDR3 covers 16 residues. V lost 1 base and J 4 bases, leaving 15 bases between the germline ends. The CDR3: CASSYWGGTGPDTQYF. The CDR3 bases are TGTGCCAGCAGTTACTGGGGCGGGACTGGCCCAGATACGCAGTATTTT.

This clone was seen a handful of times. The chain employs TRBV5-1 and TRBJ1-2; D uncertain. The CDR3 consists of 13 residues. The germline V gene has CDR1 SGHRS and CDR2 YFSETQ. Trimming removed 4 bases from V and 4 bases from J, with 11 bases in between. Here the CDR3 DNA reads TGCGCCAGCAGCACGGACGGAGCCTATGGCTACACCTTC. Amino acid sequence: CASSTDGAYGYTF.

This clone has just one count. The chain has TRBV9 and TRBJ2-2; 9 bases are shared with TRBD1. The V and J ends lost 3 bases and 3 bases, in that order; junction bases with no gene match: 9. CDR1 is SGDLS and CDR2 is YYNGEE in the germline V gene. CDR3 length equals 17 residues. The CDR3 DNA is TGTGCCAGCAGCGAACGGGACAGGGAACGAGACACCGGGGAGCTGTTTTTT. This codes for CASSERDRERDTGELFF.

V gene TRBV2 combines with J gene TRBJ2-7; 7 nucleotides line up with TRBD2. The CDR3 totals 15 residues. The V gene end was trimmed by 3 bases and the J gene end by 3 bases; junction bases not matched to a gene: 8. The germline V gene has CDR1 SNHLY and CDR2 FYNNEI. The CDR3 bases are TGTGCCAGCAGTGATTTGGGAGGGAAGAACTACGAGCAGTACTTC. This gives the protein CASSDLGGKNYEQYF.

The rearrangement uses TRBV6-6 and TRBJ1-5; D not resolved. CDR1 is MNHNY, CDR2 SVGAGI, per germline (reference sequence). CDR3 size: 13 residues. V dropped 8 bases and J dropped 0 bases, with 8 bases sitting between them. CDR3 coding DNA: TGTGCCAGCCAAGGGTTTAGCAATCAGCCCCAGCATTTT. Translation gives CASQGFSNQPQHF.

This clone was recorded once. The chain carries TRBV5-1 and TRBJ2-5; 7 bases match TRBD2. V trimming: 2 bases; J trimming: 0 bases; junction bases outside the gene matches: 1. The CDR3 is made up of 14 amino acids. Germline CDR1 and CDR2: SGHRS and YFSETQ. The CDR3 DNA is TGCGCCAGCAGCTTTGCGGGAGACCAAGAGACCCAGTACTTC. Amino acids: CASSFAGDQETQYF.

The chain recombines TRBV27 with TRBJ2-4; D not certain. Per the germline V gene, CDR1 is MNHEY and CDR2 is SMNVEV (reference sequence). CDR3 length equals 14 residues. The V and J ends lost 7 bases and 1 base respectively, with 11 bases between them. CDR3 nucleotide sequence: TGTGCCAGCAAAAGTTTGGGGGCCAAAAACATTCAGTACTTC. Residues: CASKSLGAKNIQYF.

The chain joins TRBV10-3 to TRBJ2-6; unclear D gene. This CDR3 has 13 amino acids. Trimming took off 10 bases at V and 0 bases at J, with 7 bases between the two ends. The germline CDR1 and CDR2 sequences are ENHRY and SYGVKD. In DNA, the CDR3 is TGTGCCAGCTCTTACTCTGGGGCCAACGTCCTGACTTTC. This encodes CASSYSGANVLTF.

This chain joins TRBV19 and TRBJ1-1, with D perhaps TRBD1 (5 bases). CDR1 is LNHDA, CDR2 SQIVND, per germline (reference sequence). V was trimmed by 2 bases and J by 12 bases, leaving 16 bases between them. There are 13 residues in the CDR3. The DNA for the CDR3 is TGTGCCAGTAGTATAATGGGCGGGGGGAAAACTTTCTTT. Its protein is CASSIMGGGKTFF.

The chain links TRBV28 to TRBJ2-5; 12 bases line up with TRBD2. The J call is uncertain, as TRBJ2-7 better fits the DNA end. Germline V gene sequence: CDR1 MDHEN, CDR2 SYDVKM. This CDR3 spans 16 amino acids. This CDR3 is CASKGLAGSFPYEQYF. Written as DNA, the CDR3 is TGTGCCAGCAAGGGACTAGCGGGCTCGTTTCCCTACGAGCAGTACTTC.

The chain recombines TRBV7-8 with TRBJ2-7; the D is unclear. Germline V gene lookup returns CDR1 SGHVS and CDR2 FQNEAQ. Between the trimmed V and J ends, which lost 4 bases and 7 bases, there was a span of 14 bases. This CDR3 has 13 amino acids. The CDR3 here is CASSWEIWGEQYF. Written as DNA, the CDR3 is TGTGCCAGCAGCTGGGAAATATGGGGAGAGCAGTACTTC.

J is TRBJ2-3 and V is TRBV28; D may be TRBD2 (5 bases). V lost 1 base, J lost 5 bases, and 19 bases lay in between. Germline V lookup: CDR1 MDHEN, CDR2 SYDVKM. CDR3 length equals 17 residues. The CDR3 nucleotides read TGTGCCAGCAGTTTATACCTGGGAGAACGCCCTAGAGATACGCAGTATTTT. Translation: CASSLYLGERPRDTQYF.

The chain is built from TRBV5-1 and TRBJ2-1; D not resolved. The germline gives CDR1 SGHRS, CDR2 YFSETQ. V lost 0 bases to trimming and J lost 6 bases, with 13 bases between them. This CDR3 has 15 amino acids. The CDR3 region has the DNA TGCGCCAGCAGCTTGGAAGGGCTTCCAAGCAATGAGCAGTTCTTC. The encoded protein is CASSLEGLPSNEQFF.

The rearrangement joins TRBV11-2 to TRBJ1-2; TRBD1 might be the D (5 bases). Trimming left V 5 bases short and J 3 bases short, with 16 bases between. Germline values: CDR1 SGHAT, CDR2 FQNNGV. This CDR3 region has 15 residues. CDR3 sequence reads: CASSPSRDSYYGYTF. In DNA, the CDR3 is TGTGCCAGCAGCCCATCCCGGGACTCCTACTATGGCTACACCTTC.

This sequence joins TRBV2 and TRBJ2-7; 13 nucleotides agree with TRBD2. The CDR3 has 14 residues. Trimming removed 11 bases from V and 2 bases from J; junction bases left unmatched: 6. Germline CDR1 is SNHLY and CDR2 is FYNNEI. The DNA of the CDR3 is TGTGCCGGACGAACTAGCGGGAGGGCCTACGAGCAGTACTTC. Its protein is CAGRTSGRAYEQYF. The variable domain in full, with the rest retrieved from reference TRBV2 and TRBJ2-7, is EPEVTQTPSHQVTQMGQEVILRCVPISNHLYFYWYRQILGQKVEFLVSFYNNEISEKSEIFDDQFSVERPDGSNFTLKIRSTKLEDSAMYFCAGRTSGRAYEQYFGPGTRLTVT.